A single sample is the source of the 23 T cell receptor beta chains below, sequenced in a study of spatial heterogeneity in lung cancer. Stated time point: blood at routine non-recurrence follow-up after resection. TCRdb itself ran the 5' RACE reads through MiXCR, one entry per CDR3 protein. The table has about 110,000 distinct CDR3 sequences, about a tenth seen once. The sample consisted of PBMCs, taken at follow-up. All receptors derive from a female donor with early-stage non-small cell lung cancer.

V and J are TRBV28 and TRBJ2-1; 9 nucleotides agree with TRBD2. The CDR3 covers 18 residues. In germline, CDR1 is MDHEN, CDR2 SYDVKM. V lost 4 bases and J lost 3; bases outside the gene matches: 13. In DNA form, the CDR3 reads TGTGCCAGCAGTTCCTTAGCGGGAGTAATAACGGTCTACAATGAGCAGTTCTTC. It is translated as CASSSLAGVITVYNEQFF.

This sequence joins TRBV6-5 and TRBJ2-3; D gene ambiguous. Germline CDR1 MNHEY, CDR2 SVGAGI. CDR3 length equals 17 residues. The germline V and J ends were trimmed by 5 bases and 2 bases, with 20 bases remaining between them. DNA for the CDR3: TGTGCCAGCAGTCGCCGTGCCTCGAGTCCCCTCACAGATACGCAGTATTTT. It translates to CASSRRASSPLTDTQYF.

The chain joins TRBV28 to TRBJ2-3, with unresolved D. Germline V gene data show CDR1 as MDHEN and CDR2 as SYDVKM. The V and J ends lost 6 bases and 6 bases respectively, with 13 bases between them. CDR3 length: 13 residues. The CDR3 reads CASSPDLMDTQYF. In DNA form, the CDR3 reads TGTGCCAGCAGCCCAGATCTTATGGATACGCAGTATTTT.

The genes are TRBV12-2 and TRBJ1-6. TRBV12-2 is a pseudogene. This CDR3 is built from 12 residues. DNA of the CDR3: TGTGCAAGTCGCTTATTCCGTTCACCCCTCCACTTT. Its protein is CASRLFRSPLHF.

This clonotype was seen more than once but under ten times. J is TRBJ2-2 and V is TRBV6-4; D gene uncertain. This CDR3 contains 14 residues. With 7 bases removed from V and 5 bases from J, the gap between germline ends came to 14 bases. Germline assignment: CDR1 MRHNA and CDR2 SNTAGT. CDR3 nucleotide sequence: TGTGCCAGCACCCGTGAGCTGGGGACCGGGGAGCTGTTTTTT. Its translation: CASTRELGTGELFF.

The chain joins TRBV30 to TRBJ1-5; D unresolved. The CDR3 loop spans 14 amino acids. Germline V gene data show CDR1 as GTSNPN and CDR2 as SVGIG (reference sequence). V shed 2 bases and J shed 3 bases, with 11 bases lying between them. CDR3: CAWSMNTYNQPQHF. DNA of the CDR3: TGTGCCTGGAGTATGAACACCTACAATCAGCCCCAGCATTTT.

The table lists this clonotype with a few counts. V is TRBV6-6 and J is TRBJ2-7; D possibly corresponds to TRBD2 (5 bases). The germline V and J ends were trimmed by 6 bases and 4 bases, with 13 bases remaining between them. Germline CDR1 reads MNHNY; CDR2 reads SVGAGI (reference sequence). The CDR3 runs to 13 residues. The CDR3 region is CASSPGLRYEQYV. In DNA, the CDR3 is TGTGCCAGCAGCCCAGGACTGCGGTACGAGCAGTACGTC.

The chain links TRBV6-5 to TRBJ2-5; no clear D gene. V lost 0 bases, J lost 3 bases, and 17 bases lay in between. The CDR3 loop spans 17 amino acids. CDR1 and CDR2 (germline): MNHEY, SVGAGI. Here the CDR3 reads CASSYSPNRLQKETQYF. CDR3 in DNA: TGTGCCAGCAGTTACTCGCCTAACCGATTACAGAAAGAGACCCAGTACTTC.

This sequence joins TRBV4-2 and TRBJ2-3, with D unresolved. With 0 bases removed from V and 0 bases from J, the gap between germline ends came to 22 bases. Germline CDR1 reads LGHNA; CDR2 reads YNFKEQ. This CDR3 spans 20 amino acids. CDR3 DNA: TGTGCCAGCAGCCAAGAACATTTGGGTGTGGTGGTAGCCAGCACAGATACGCAGTATTTT. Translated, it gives CASSQEHLGVVVASTDTQYF.

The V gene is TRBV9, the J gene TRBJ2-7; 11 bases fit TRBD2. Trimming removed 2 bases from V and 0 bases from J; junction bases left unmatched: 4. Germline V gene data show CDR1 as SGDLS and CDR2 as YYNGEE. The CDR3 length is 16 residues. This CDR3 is CASSVSGTSGSYEQYF. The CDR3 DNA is TGTGCCAGCAGCGTCTCCGGGACTAGCGGCTCCTACGAGCAGTACTTC.

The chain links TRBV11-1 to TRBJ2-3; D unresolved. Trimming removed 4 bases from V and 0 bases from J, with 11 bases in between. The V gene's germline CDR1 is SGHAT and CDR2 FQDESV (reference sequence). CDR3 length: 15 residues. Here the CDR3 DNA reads TGTGCCAGCAGCTCTGACCGCCCTAGCACAGATACGCAGTATTTT. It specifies CASSSDRPSTDTQYF.

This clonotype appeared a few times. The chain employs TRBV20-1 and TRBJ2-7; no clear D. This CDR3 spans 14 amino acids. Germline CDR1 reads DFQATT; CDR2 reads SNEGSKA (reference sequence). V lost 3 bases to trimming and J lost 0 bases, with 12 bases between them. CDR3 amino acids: CSASVSGSSYEQYF. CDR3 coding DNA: TGCAGTGCTAGCGTCTCGGGTAGCTCCTACGAGCAGTACTTC.

This CDR3 reads CAGIRLRGDTEAFF. The CDR3 DNA is TGTGCCGGGATAAGACTCAGGGGGGACACTGAAGCTTTCTTT. J is TRBJ1-1 and V is TRBV30, with 7 bases fitting TRBD1. CDR1 is GTSNPN, CDR2 SVGIG, per germline (reference sequence). J lost 3 bases, V lost 8 bases, and 12 bases had no gene match. This CDR3 comprises 14 residues.

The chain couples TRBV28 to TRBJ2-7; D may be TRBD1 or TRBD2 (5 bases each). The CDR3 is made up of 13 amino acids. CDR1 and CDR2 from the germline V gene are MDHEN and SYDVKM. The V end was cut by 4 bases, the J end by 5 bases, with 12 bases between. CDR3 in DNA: TGTGCCAGCAGTTACGGGGCTCTAAACGAGCAGTACTTC. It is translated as CASSYGALNEQYF.

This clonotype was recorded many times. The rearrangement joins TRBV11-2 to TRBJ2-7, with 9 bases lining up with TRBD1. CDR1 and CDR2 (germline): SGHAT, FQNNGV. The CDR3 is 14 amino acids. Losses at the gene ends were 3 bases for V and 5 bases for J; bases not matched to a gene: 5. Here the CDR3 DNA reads TGTGCCAGCAGCTTCGACAGGGGGTTGAACGAGCAGTACTTC. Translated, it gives CASSFDRGLNEQYF. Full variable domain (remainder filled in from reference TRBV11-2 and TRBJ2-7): EAGVAQSPRYKIIEKRQSVAFWCNPISGHATLYWYQQILGQGPKLLIQFQNNGVVDDSQLPKDRFSAERLKGVDSTLKIQPAKLEDSAVYLCASSFDRGLNEQYFGPGTRLTVT.

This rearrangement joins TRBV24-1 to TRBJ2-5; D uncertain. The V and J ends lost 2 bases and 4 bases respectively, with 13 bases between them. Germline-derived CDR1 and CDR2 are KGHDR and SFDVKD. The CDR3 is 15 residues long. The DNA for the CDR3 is TGTGCCACCAGTGATTCAGTAAGGCTCTCAGAGACCCAGTACTTC. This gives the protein CATSDSVRLSETQYF.

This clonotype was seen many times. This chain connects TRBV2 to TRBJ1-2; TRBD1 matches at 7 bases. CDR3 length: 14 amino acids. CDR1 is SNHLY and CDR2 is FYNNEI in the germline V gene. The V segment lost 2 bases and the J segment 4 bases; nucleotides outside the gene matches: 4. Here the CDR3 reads CASSERPGGYGYTF. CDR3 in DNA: TGTGCCAGCAGTGAAAGGCCAGGGGGCTATGGCTACACCTTC.

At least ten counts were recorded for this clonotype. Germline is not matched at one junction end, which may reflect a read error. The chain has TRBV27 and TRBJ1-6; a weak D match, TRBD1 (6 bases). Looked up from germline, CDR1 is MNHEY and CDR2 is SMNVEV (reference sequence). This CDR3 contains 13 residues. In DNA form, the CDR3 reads TGTGCCAGCAGTGTATCCAGGGGTTCACCCCTCCACTTT. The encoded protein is CASSVSRGSPLHF.

CDR3 amino acids: CASSLNPGQSSEAFF. CDR3 nucleotides: TGCGCCAGCAGCTTGAACCCGGGACAATCTTCTGAAGCTTTCTTT. This sequence joins TRBV5-1 and TRBJ1-1, with D possibly being TRBD1 (6 bases). V lost 1 base and J 6 bases, leaving 16 bases between the germline ends. This CDR3 is built from 15 residues. Germline-derived CDR1 and CDR2 are SGHRS and YFSETQ.

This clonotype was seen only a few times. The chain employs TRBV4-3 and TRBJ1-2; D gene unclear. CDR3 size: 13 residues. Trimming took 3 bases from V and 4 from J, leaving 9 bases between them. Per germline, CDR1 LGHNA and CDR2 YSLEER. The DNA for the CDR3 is TGCGCCAGCAGCCACGGGAATTCCTATGGCTACACCTTC. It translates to CASSHGNSYGYTF.

CDR3 sequence reads: CASSPALTGGFTDTQYF. The CDR3 DNA follows: TGTGCCAGCTCACCGGCCTTGACAGGGGGCTTCACAGATACGCAGTATTTT. The J gene is TRBJ2-3, the V gene TRBV18; 10 positions agree with TRBD1. Germline V gives CDR1 KGHSH, CDR2 LQKENI. The CDR3 spans 17 residues. V dropped 3 bases and J dropped 2; count of bases not matched to a gene: 8.

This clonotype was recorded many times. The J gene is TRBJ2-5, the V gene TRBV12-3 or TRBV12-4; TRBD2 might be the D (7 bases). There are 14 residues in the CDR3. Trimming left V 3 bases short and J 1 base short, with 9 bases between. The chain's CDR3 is CASSLGGRQETQYF. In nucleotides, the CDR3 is TGTGCCAGCAGTTTGGGGGGGCGCCAAGAGACCCAGTACTTC.

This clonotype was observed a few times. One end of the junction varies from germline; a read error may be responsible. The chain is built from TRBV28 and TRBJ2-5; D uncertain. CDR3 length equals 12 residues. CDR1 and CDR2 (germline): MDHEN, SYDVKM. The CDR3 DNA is TGTGTCAGCTCCAGCGATATAGAGACCCAGTACTTC. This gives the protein CVSSSDIETQYF.